This T cell receptor (beta chain) was documented in a study of cytomegalovirus exposure and HLA in healthy donors. Regarding this clone: Its specificity is unknown.

General study points: Trimming of TCR beta V- and J-genes showed a link, identified in a later analysis, to a missense DCLRE1C variant.

Germline V lookup: CDR1 SEHNR, CDR2 FQNEAQ (reference sequence). The CDR3 runs 15 residues. After removal of 2 bases from V and 0 bases from J, the junction contained 0 bases not matched to a gene. Use of 60 Vbeta and 13 Jbeta primers characterized the PCR. Sequencing was performed with immunoSEQ multiplex PCR; in TCRdb, only in-frame clones are kept and a portion is missing. This sample yields about 190,000 clones, of which approximately 87% are seen a single time; over 1% belongs to the top ten. The V and J genes are TRBV7-9 and TRBJ2-2, with 7 bases matching TRBD2. The origin of this receptor is a man younger than 40 in good health and CMV-seronegative. The sample was PBMCs. The CDR3 protein is CASSLRGANTGELFF. CDR3 DNA: TGTGCCAGCAGCTTACGGGGGGCGAACACCGGGGAGCTGTTTTTT.